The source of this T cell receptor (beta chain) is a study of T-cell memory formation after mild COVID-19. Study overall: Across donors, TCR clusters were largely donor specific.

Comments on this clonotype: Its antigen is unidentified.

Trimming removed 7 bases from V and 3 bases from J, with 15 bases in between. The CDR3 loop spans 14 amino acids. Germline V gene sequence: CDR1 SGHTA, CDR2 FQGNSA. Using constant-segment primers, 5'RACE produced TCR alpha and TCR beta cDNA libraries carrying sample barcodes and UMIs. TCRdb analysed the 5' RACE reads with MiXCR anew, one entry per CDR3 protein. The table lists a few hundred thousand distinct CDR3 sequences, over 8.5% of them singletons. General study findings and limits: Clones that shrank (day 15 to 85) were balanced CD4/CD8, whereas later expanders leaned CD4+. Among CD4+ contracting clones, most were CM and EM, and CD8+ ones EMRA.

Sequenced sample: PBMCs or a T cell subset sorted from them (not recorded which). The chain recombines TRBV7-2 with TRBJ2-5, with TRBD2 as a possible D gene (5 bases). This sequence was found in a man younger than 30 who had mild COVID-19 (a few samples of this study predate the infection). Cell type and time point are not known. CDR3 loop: CASTIWRREETQYF. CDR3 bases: TGTGCCAGCACCATCTGGAGGCGGGAAGAGACCCAGTACTTC.